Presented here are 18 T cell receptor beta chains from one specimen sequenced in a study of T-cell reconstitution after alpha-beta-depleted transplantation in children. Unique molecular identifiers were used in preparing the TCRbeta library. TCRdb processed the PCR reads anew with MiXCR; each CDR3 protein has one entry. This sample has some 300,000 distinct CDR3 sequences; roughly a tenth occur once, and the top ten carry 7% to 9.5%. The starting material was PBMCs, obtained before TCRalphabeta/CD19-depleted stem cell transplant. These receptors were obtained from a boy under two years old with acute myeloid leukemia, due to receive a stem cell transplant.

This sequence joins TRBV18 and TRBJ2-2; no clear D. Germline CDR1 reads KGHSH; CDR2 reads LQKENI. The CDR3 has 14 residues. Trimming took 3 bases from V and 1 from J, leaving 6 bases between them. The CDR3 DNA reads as TGTGCCAGCTCACCCGAGCTGAACACCGGGGAGCTGTTTTTT. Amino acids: CASSPELNTGELFF.

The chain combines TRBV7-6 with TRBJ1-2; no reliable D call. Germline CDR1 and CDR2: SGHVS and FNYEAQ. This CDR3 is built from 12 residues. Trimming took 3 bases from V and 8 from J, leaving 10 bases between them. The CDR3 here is CASSLSSGGYTF. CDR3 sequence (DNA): TGTGCCAGCAGCTTGAGTTCGGGGGGCTACACCTTC.

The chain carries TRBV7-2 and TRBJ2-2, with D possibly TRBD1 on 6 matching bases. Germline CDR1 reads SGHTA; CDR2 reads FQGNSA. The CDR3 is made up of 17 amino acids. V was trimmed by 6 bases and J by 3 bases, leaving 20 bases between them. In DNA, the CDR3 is TGTGCCAGCAGTTTATCTAGGAACAGGGCGTACACCGGGGAGCTGTTTTTT. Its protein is CASSLSRNRAYTGELFF.

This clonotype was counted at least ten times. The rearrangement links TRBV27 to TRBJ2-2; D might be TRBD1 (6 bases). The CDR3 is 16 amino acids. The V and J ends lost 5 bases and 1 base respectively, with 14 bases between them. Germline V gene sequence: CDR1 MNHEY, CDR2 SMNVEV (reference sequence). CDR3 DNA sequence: TGTGCCAGCAGTCCCTACAGGACAGTGAACACCGGGGAGCTGTTTTTT. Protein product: CASSPYRTVNTGELFF.

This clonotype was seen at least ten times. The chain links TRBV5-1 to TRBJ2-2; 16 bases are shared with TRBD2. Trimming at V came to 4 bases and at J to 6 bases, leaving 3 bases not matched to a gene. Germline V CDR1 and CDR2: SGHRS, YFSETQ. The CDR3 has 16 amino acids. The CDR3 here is CASSPGLAGGPGELFF. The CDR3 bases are TGCGCCAGCAGCCCGGGACTAGCGGGGGGGCCCGGGGAGCTGTTTTTT.

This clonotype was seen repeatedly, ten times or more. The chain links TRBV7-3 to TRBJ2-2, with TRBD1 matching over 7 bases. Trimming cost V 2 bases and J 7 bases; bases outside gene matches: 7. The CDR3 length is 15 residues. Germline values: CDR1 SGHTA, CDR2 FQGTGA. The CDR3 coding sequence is TGTGCCAGCAGCTTATTATTCAGGGGGAGCGGGGAGCTGTTTTTT. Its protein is CASSLLFRGSGELFF.

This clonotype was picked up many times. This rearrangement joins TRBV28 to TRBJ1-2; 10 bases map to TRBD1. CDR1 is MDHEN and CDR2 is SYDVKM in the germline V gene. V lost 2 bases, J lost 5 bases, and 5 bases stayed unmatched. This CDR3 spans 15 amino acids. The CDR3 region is CASSLGQGVGYGYTF. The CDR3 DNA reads TGTGCCAGCAGTTTAGGACAGGGGGTCGGGTATGGCTACACCTTC.

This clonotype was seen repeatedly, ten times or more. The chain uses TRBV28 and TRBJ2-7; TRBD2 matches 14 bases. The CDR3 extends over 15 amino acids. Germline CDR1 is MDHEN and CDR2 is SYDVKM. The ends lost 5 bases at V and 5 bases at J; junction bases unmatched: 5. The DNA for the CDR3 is TGTGCCAGCAGTGTTGGGACTAGCGGGAGCAACGAGCAGTACTTC. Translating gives CASSVGTSGSNEQYF.

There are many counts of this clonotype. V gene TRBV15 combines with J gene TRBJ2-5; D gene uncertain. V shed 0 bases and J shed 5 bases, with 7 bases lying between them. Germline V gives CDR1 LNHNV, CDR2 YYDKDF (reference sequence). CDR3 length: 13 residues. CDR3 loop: CATSREGRETQYF. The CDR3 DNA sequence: TGTGCCACCAGCAGAGAGGGCCGGGAGACCCAGTACTTC. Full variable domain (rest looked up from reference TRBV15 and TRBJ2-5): DAMVIQNPRYQVTQFGKPVTLSCSQTLNHNVMYWYQQKSSQAPKLLFHYYDKDFNNEADTPDNFQSRRPNTSFCFLDIRSPGLGDTAMYLCATSREGRETQYFGPGTRLLVL.

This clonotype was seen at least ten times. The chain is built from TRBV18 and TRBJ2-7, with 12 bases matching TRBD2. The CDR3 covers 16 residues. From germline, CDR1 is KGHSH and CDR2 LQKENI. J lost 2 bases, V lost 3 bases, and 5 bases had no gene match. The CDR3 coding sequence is TGTGCCAGCTCACCCTTACTAGCGGGGGGCCCCTACGAGCAGTACTTC. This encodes CASSPLLAGGPYEQYF. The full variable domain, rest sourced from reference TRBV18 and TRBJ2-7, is NAGVMQNPRHLVRRRGQEARLRCSPMKGHSHVYWYRQLPEEGLKFMVYLQKENIIDESGMPKERFSAEFPKEGPSILRIQQVVRGDSAAYFCASSPLLAGGPYEQYFGPGTRLTVT.

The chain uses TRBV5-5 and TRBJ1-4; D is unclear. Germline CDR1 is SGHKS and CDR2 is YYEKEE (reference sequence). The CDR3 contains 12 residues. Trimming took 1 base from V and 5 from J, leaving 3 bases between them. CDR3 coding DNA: TGTGCCAGCAGCTTGTCGAATGAAAAACTGTTTTTT. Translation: CASSLSNEKLFF.

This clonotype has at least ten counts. DNA of the CDR3: TGTGCCAGCAGGGACCAGGGGCGAGATACGCAGTATTTT. Translated: CASRDQGRDTQYF. The chain has TRBV7-9 and TRBJ2-3; a possible D gene is TRBD1 (6 bases). Germline V CDR1 and CDR2: SEHNR, FQNEAQ (reference sequence). This CDR3 comprises 13 residues. The V and J ends lost 6 bases and 5 bases respectively, with 12 bases between them. The entire variable domain, with the rest obtained from reference TRBV7-9 and TRBJ2-3, is as follows: DTGVSQNPRHKITKRGQNVTFRCDPISEHNRLYWYRQTLGQGPEFLTYFQNEAQLEKSRLLSDRFSAERPKGSFSTLEIQRTEQGDSAMYLCASRDQGRDTQYFGPGTRLTVL.

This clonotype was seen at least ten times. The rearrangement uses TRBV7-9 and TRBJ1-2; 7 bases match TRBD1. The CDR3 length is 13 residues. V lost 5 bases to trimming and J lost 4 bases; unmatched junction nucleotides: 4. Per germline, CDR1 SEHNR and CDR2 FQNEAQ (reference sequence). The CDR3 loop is CASSKRDSYGYTF. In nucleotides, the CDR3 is TGTGCCAGCAGCAAACGGGACAGCTATGGCTACACCTTC. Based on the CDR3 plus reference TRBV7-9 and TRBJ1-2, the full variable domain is DTGVSQNPRHKITKRGQNVTFRCDPISEHNRLYWYRQTLGQGPEFLTYFQNEAQLEKSRLLSDRFSAERPKGSFSTLEIQRTEQGDSAMYLCASSKRDSYGYTFGSGTRLTVV.

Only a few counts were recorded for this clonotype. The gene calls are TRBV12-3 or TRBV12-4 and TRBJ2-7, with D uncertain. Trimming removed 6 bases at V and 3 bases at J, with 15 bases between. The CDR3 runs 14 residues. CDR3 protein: CASRSPDGYYEQYF. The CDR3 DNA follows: TGTGCCAGCAGGTCACCGGACGGCTACTACGAGCAGTACTTC.

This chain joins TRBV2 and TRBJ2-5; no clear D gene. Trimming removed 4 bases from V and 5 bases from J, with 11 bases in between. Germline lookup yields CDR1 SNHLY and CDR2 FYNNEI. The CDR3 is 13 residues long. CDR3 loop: CASSAHGRETQYF. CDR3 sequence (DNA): TGTGCCAGCAGTGCACATGGCCGGGAGACCCAGTACTTC.

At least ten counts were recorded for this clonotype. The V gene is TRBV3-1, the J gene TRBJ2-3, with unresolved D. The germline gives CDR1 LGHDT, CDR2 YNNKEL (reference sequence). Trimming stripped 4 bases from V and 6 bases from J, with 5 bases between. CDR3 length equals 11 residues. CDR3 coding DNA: TGTGCCAGCAGCCCCAGGGATACGCAGTATTTT. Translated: CASSPRDTQYF.

As DNA, the CDR3 is TGTGCCAGCAGTGGTCGGGGGAACACCGGGGAGCTGTTTTTT. It yields the protein CASSGRGNTGELFF. The chain carries TRBV2 and TRBJ2-2; the D gene is possibly TRBD2 (5 bases). This CDR3 comprises 14 residues. Trimming cost V 4 bases and J 1 base, with 7 bases left between them. Germline values: CDR1 SNHLY, CDR2 FYNNEI.

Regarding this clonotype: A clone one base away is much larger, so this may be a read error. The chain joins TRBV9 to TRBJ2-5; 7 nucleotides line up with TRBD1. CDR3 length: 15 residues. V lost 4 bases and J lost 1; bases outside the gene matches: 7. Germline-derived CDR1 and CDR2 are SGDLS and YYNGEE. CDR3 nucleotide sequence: TGTGCCAGCAGCTCTTACAGGGGCATCCAAGAGACCCAGTACTTC. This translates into CASSSYRGIQETQYF.